This T cell receptor beta chain was sequenced in a study of blood T cell repertoires in COVID-19. Only in-frame clones appear in the TCRdb table, and some are missing; sequencing was by immunoSEQ multiplex PCR. This table has 55,000 to 80,000 clones, 65% to 80% appearing once. Germline V CDR1 and CDR2: SGDLS, YYNGEE. The trim removed 0 bases at V and 4 bases at J, leaving 8 bases unmatched. The CDR3 spans 17 residues. Sequencing was performed on peripheral blood. The V gene is TRBV9, the J gene TRBJ2-2, with TRBD2 matching over 8 bases. The receptor comes from a human donor in a cohort sampled during active COVID-19. This CDR3 is CASSVGSRGGGTGELFF. CDR3 DNA sequence: TGTGCCAGCAGCGTAGGTTCCCGGGGGGGCGGCACCGGGGAGCTGTTTTTT.